These T cell receptor beta chains were read from a single sample in a study of blood T cell repertoires in COVID-19. TCRdb keeps only in-frame clones here, not all; method: immunoSEQ multiplex PCR. The repertoire holds tens of thousands of clones, with roughly four fifths as singletons. The sequencing input was peripheral blood. All receptors derive from a woman in her sixties or seventies with COVID-19, enrolled during active disease. Each CDR3 is given with its conserved first and last residue. A D gene is named only where the DNA matches it firmly. Some rows mark clone size as missing; the rest say once, few, many or name a class of expanded clone.

size: -
V: TRBV7-9
D: -
J: TRBJ2-5
length: 14
CDR3: CASSEVGGQETQYF
DNA: TGTGCCAGCTCTGAGGTTGGTGGGCAAGAGACCCAGTACTTC

size: -
V: TRBV19
D: -
J: TRBJ1-2
length: 15
CDR3: CASSMRDSWGYGYTF
DNA: TGTGCCAGTAGTATGCGGGACTCTTGGGGCTATGGCTACACCTTC

size: -
V: TRBV3-1/TRBV3-2
D: -
J: TRBJ2-1
length: 13
CDR3: CASSQGGEVVEFF
DNA: TGTGCCAGCAGCCAAGGTGGCGAGGTAGTTGAGTTCTTC

size: -
V: TRBV5-1
D: TRBD1
J: TRBJ1-1
length: 16
CDR3: CASSPDVVQGALEAFF
DNA: TGCGCCAGCAGCCCCGATGTGGTACAGGGGGCTTTAGAAGCTTTCTTT

size: -
V: TRBV5-1
D: TRBD1
J: TRBJ1-3
length: 14
CDR3: CASSSTGTGNTIYF
DNA: TGCGCCAGCAGCTCGACAGGGACTGGAAACACCATATATTTT

size: -
V: TRBV11-1
D: -
J: TRBJ1-1
length: 13
CDR3: CASSLESDTEAFF
DNA: TGTGCCAGCAGCTTAGAATCAGACACTGAAGCTTTCTTT

size: -
V: TRBV9
D: -
J: TRBJ1-3
length: 15
CDR3: CASSVGGGVGNTIYF
DNA: TGTGCCAGCAGCGTAGGTGGAGGTGTGGGAAACACCATATATTTT

size: -
V: TRBV19
D: -
J: TRBJ1-1
length: 12
CDR3: CASSTRDREAFF
DNA: TGTGCCAGTAGTACCCGAGACAGGGAAGCTTTCTTT

size: -
V: TRBV5-1
D: TRBD2
J: TRBJ2-3
length: 16
CDR3: CASSLEREVRTDTQYF
DNA: TGCGCCAGCAGCTTAGAGCGGGAGGTGAGGACAGATACGCAGTATTTT

size: few
V: TRBV5-1
D: -
J: TRBJ1-2
length: 15
CDR3: CASSLAAGFNYGYTF
DNA: TGCGCCAGCAGCTTGGCTGCAGGATTCAACTATGGCTACACCTTC

size: -
V: TRBV6-6
D: TRBD2
J: TRBJ2-3
length: 18
CDR3: CASSPLGRLAGGRNTQYF
DNA: TGTGCCAGCAGTCCGCTCGGCCGACTAGCGGGGGGGAGGAATACGCAGTATTTT

size: -
V: TRBV19
D: TRBD1
J: TRBJ2-2
length: 15
CDR3: CASTLDRQGTGELFF
DNA: TGTGCCAGTACCCTGGATCGACAGGGAACCGGGGAGCTGTTTTTT

size: -
V: TRBV15
D: TRBD2
J: TRBJ2-6
length: 16
CDR3: CATSAGGVSGANVLTF
DNA: TGTGCCACCTCAGCGGGAGGCGTCTCTGGGGCCAACGTCCTGACTTTC

size: -
V: TRBV27
D: -
J: TRBJ1-5
length: 13
CDR3: CASLAGRNQPQHF
DNA: TGTGCCAGCCTAGCGGGCAGGAATCAGCCCCAGCATTTT

size: once
V: TRBV18
D: TRBD1
J: TRBJ1-6
length: 16
CDR3: CASSPVGTGDNSPLHF
DNA: TGTGCCAGCTCACCAGTAGGGACAGGAGATAATTCACCCCTCCACTTT

size: -
V: TRBV9
D: -
J: TRBJ1-4
length: 15
CDR3: CASSVGTLGGEKLFF
DNA: TGTGCCAGCAGCGTAGGGACACTCGGTGGGGAAAAACTGTTTTTT

size: -
V: TRBV5-4
D: -
J: TRBJ1-3
length: 14
CDR3: CASSQADSGNTIYF
DNA: TGTGCCAGCAGCCAAGCGGACTCTGGAAACACCATATATTTT

size: -
V: TRBV28
D: -
J: TRBJ1-2
length: 14
CDR3: CASSPPDRPYGYTF
DNA: TGTGCCAGCAGTCCCCCAGACAGGCCCTATGGCTACACCTTC

size: -
V: TRBV7-9
D: TRBD1
J: TRBJ1-6
length: 17
CDR3: CASSSGWGTGNFPPLHF
DNA: TGTGCCAGCAGCTCCGGGTGGGGGACAGGGAATTTCCCACCCCTCCACTTT

size: once
V: TRBV5-1
D: TRBD1
J: TRBJ1-2
length: 15
CDR3: CASSSGQGANYGYTF
DNA: TGCGCCAGCAGCAGCGGACAGGGGGCAAACTATGGCTACACCTTC

size: -
V: TRBV6-5
D: -
J: TRBJ2-4
length: 15
CDR3: CASKGGEIAKNIQYF
DNA: TGTGCCAGCAAGGGGGGGGAGATAGCCAAAAACATTCAGTACTTC

size: -
V: TRBV27
D: -
J: TRBJ1-2
length: 12
CDR3: CASTGGGYGYTF
DNA: TGTGCCAGCACGGGCGGGGGCTATGGCTACACCTTC

size: -
V: TRBV7-9
D: -
J: TRBJ2-1
length: 15
CDR3: CASSLYRSHYNEQFF
DNA: TGTGCCAGCAGCTTGTACAGATCCCATTACAATGAGCAGTTCTTC

size: -
V: TRBV2
D: TRBD1
J: TRBJ1-4
length: 14
CDR3: CASIRDRGWEKLFF
DNA: TGTGCCAGCATCCGCGACAGGGGTTGGGAAAAACTGTTTTTT

size: -
V: TRBV27
D: -
J: TRBJ1-2
length: 17
CDR3: CASSSGLSRRTNYGYTF
DNA: TGTGCCAGCAGTTCAGGGCTTTCGAGAAGAACTAACTATGGCTACACCTTC

size: -
V: TRBV2
D: -
J: TRBJ2-5
length: 12
CDR3: CASSEGDRAPYF
DNA: TGTGCCAGCAGTGAAGGAGACAGAGCTCCCTACTTC

size: -
V: TRBV2
D: -
J: TRBJ2-5
length: 14
CDR3: CASSPAGSDETQYF
DNA: TGTGCCAGCAGCCCTGCAGGGTCAGACGAGACCCAGTACTTC

size: -
V: TRBV5-1
D: TRBD1
J: TRBJ1-1
length: 14
CDR3: CASSLTGQGTEAFF
DNA: TGCGCCAGCAGCTTGACGGGACAGGGGACTGAAGCTTTCTTT

size: -
V: TRBV14
D: -
J: TRBJ2-7
length: 16
CDR3: CASSRSGTPRPYEQYF
DNA: TGTGCCAGCAGCCGTTCAGGGACTCCCAGGCCCTACGAGCAGTACTTC

size: -
V: TRBV9
D: -
J: TRBJ2-1
length: 15
CDR3: CASSADGRTYNEQFF
DNA: TGTGCCAGCAGCGCGGACGGGAGAACCTACAATGAGCAGTTCTTC

size: few
V: TRBV14
D: TRBD1
J: TRBJ1-2
length: 15
CDR3: CASSEYRGATYGYTF
DNA: TGTGCCAGCAGCGAGTACAGGGGAGCGACCTATGGCTACACCTTC

size: -
V: TRBV4-3
D: -
J: TRBJ1-1
length: 13
CDR3: CASSRAGRTEAFF
DNA: TGCGCCAGCAGCCGAGCGGGACGTACTGAAGCTTTCTTT

size: -
V: TRBV2
D: TRBD1
J: TRBJ2-7
length: 15
CDR3: CASSLKQGARYEQYF
DNA: TGTGCCAGCAGTCTAAAACAGGGGGCGCGGTACGAGCAGTACTTC

size: once
V: TRBV20-1
D: -
J: TRBJ1-2
length: 14
CDR3: CSASPSGGDYGYTF
DNA: TGCAGTGCTAGTCCCTCTGGGGGGGACTATGGCTACACCTTC

size: once
V: TRBV3-1/TRBV3-2
D: -
J: TRBJ1-2
length: 15
CDR3: CASSPNVGGNYGYTF
DNA: TGTGCCAGCAGCCCAAATGTGGGGGGGAACTATGGCTACACCTTC

size: -
V: TRBV13
D: -
J: TRBJ2-1
length: 12
CDR3: CASSFGKSEQFF
DNA: TGTGCCAGCAGCTTCGGGAAGAGTGAGCAGTTCTTC

size: -
V: TRBV5-1
D: TRBD1
J: TRBJ2-5
length: 17
CDR3: CASSRVQGAATGETQYF
DNA: TGCGCCAGCAGCCGAGTGCAGGGGGCTGCCACGGGGGAGACCCAGTACTTC

size: -
V: TRBV19
D: -
J: TRBJ1-2
length: 15
CDR3: CASTSSDIRRDGYTF
DNA: TGTGCCAGTACCTCTTCGGACATCCGAAGGGATGGCTACACCTTC

size: once
V: TRBV6-2/TRBV6-3
D: TRBD1
J: TRBJ2-7
length: 15
CDR3: CASSRPGTASYEQYF
DNA: TGTGCCAGCAGTCGACCCGGGACAGCTTCCTACGAGCAGTACTTC

size: -
V: TRBV7-6
D: TRBD2
J: TRBJ2-1
length: 16
CDR3: CASSLGSGRLRNEQFF
DNA: TGTGCCAGCAGCTTAGGGAGCGGGAGACTCAGGAATGAGCAGTTCTTC

size: -
V: TRBV27
D: TRBD2
J: TRBJ2-3
length: 15
CDR3: CASTRREGRTDTQYF
DNA: TGTGCCAGCACCCGGCGGGAGGGAAGAACAGATACGCAGTATTTT

size: -
V: TRBV12-3/TRBV12-4
D: -
J: TRBJ2-1
length: 11
CDR3: CASSLLNEQFF
DNA: TGTGCCAGCAGTCTTCTTAATGAGCAGTTCTTC

size: -
V: TRBV13
D: TRBD1
J: TRBJ1-6
length: 11
CDR3: CASTGGTPLHF
DNA: TGTGCCAGCACAGGGGGTACACCCCTCCACTTT

size: few
V: TRBV5-1
D: TRBD1
J: TRBJ1-4
length: 14
CDR3: CASSPGRGREKLFF
DNA: TGCGCCAGCAGCCCAGGCAGGGGGCGGGAAAAACTGTTTTTT

size: -
V: TRBV6-2/TRBV6-3
D: TRBD1
J: TRBJ1-1
length: 13
CDR3: CASSYPGTGKAFF
DNA: TGTGCCAGCAGTTACCCAGGGACAGGAAAAGCTTTCTTT

size: -
V: TRBV7-2
D: -
J: TRBJ2-7
length: 14
CDR3: CASSLGHSSYEQYF
DNA: TGTGCCAGCAGCTTAGGGCACAGCTCCTACGAGCAGTACTTC

size: once
V: TRBV3-1/TRBV3-2
D: TRBD1
J: TRBJ2-3
length: 23
CDR3: CASSQEKDPGARRQGIVTDTQYF
DNA: TGTGCCAGCAGCCAAGAAAAAGATCCCGGGGCGAGACGACAGGGTATCGTAACAGATACGCAGTATTTT

size: -
V: TRBV18
D: TRBD1
J: TRBJ1-1
length: 14
CDR3: CASSPGGRDREAFF
DNA: TGTGCCAGCTCACCGGGGGGCCGGGACAGGGAGGCTTTCTTT

size: once
V: TRBV25-1
D: -
J: TRBJ1-1
length: 17
CDR3: CASSGCPGHRLNTEAFF
DNA: TGTGCCAGCAGTGGGTGCCCGGGACACCGCCTGAACACTGAAGCTTTCTTT